This T cell receptor beta chain was profiled in a study of CD8 T cells in Susac syndrome. Sequencing of TCR beta was performed on blood CD8+ T cells and on blood CD4+ T cells. The multiple sclerosis controls were treatment-naive patients affected by stable or active relapsing-remitting disease. Random hexamers primed reverse transcription of about 0.45 to 1 ug RNA. Across 54 Vbeta and 13 Jbeta, immunoSEQ multiplex PCR amplified TCR beta CDR3. TCRdb reprocessed the immunoSEQ multiplex PCR reads with MiXCR, giving one entry per CDR3 protein. This table has some 130,000 distinct CDR3 sequences, around 94% appearing once. The material sequenced was CD4+ T cells from PBMCs. The sequence derives from a human donor with multiple sclerosis.

As DNA, the CDR3 is TGCGCCAGCAGCCAAGATCCCCCGAGCTCCTATAATTCACCCCTCCACTTT. Protein product: CASSQDPPSSYNSPLHF. The chain links TRBV4-3 to TRBJ1-6; D is unclear. Germline V gives CDR1 LGHNA, CDR2 YSLEER. The CDR3 contains 17 residues. Between the trimmed V and J ends, which lost 0 bases and 0 bases, there was a span of 9 bases.